Each of the 31 T cell receptor beta chains below was sequenced from the same sample in a study of response to subunit inactivated influenza vaccine. MiXCR, run by TCRdb on the RT-PCR reads, gives a single entry per CDR3 protein. The repertoire holds a few hundred thousand distinct CDR3 sequences, just over 20% seen once, with more than 8.5% in the top ten. The sample consisted of PBMCs from blood, taken approximately 20 months after vaccination. The receptors come from a man aged 50-75 years who received an inactivated influenza vaccine.

This clonotype occurred many times. The CDR3 sequence is CSARLRGWGTEAFF. CDR3 DNA sequence: TGCAGTGCTAGACTCAGGGGTTGGGGCACTGAAGCTTTCTTT. The chain joins TRBV20-1 to TRBJ1-1, with D maybe TRBD1 (6 bases). CDR3 length: 14 residues. Per the germline V gene, CDR1 is DFQATT and CDR2 is SNEGSKA (reference sequence). Trimming took off 2 bases at V and 4 bases at J, with 14 bases between the two ends.

The chain uses TRBV7-2 and TRBJ2-4; possible D gene TRBD2, 6 bases. There are 14 residues in the CDR3. Germline V gene data show CDR1 as SGHTA and CDR2 as FQGNSA. V was clipped by 4 bases and J by 8 bases, with 15 bases between them. The CDR3, as DNA: TGTGCCAGCAGCTCCCCCCGGGGGACGGACATTCAGTACTTC. This sequence encodes CASSSPRGTDIQYF.

The table lists this clonotype with a few counts. The chain combines TRBV6-2 or TRBV6-3 with TRBJ2-6, with a weak D call TRBD2 (6 bases). Germline V lookup: CDR1 MNHEY, CDR2 SVGEGT. V lost 6 bases and J lost 0, with 15 bases in between. The CDR3 extends over 17 amino acids. In nucleotides, the CDR3 is TGTGCCAGCAGACAGACTAGGACAAGCTCTGGGGCCAACGTCCTGACTTTC. The encoded protein is CASRQTRTSSGANVLTF.

This clonotype has just a few counts. The V and J genes are TRBV7-9 and TRBJ2-7, with 10 bases matching TRBD1. Germline lookup yields CDR1 SEHNR and CDR2 FQNEAQ (reference sequence). The V gene end was trimmed by 5 bases and the J gene end by 6 bases; junction bases not matched to a gene: 7. The CDR3 extends over 14 amino acids. The CDR3 region is CASSRQGAYGEQYF. The CDR3, as DNA: TGTGCCAGCAGCCGACAGGGGGCTTATGGCGAGCAGTACTTC.

The chain uses TRBV12-3 or TRBV12-4 and TRBJ1-5; 7 bases match TRBD1. The CDR3 has 18 residues. Unmatched junction bases numbered 14, after V lost 6 bases and J lost 0 bases. The CDR3 DNA reads as TGTGCCAGCAGAACAGGGGCCGGAGATAGGTATAGCAATCAGCCCCAGCATTTT. This codes for CASRTGAGDRYSNQPQHF.

A few counts support this clonotype. J is TRBJ1-6 and V is TRBV19; 7 bases fit TRBD1. The V gene end was trimmed by 4 bases and the J gene end by 10 bases; junction bases not matched to a gene: 7. The CDR3 has 14 amino acids. Germline V gives CDR1 LNHDA, CDR2 SQIVND (reference sequence). CDR3 residues: CASSTGQDASPLHF. CDR3 bases: TGTGCCAGTAGTACAGGACAGGACGCGTCACCCCTCCACTTT.

The genes are TRBV29-1 and TRBJ2-5; 7 nucleotides line up with TRBD1. The CDR3 totals 11 residues. The germline CDR1 and CDR2 sequences are SQVTM and ANQGSEA. The junction had 0 bases not matched to a gene; V was cut back by 6 bases and J by 2 bases. For the CDR3, the DNA is TGCAGCGTGACAGGGCAAGAGACCCAGTACTTC. This translates into CSVTGQETQYF.

In its sample, this clonotype was seen a few times. CDR3 in amino acids: CASSLGTGGDTQYF. The CDR3 nucleotides are TGCGCCAGCAGCCTCGGGACAGGGGGGGATACGCAGTATTTT. The chain recombines TRBV4-3 with TRBJ2-3; 11 positions match TRBD1. This CDR3 has 14 residues. The V gene's germline CDR1 is LGHNA and CDR2 YSLEER. V trimming: 4 bases; J trimming: 6 bases; junction bases outside the gene matches: 3.

This clonotype has a handful of counts. CDR3 in DNA: TGCGCCAGCAGCCAAGAATGGCGACAGAACTATGGCTACACCTTC. Its protein product is CASSQEWRQNYGYTF. The V and J genes are TRBV4-3 and TRBJ1-2, with D perhaps TRBD1 (5 bases). The CDR3 runs to 15 residues. Between the trimmed V and J ends, which lost 0 bases and 2 bases, there was a span of 10 bases. The germline V gene encodes CDR1 LGHNA and CDR2 YSLEER.

The chain carries TRBV10-2 and TRBJ2-7, with 8 bases identical to TRBD1. V was clipped by 7 bases and J by 4 bases; unmatched bases: 3. CDR3 length: 12 residues. Germline loops: CDR1 WSHSY, CDR2 SAAADI. The CDR3 DNA sequence: TGCGCCAGCAAGGACAGGGTGTACGAGCAGTACTTC. Translated: CASKDRVYEQYF.

With respect to this clonotype: Sequence at one end of the junction differs from germline and may be a read error. The CDR3 DNA reads as TGTGCCAGCAGTTACGGATACCAGGGGGGTTCACCCTTCCACTTT. This sequence encodes CASSYGYQGGSPFHF. The rearrangement links TRBV6-5 to TRBJ1-6; 7 bases map to TRBD1. Germline CDR1 reads MNHEY; CDR2 reads SVGAGI. The CDR3 loop spans 15 amino acids.

The sample holds a few counts of this clonotype. V usage is TRBV6-2 or TRBV6-3 and J usage is TRBJ1-5; possible D gene TRBD1, 6 bases. The germline V gene has CDR1 MNHEY and CDR2 SVGEGT. V was clipped by 8 bases and J by 3 bases, with 17 bases between them. The CDR3 consists of 15 residues. Here the CDR3 DNA reads TGTGCCAGCCGCAACCTGGACAGCCTCAATCAGCCCCAGCATTTT. This translates into CASRNLDSLNQPQHF.

This chain uses TRBV7-9 with TRBJ1-2; D gene ambiguous. The CDR3 length is 13 residues. Germline assignment: CDR1 SEHNR and CDR2 FQNEAQ (reference sequence). Deletions cut 6 bases from V and 2 bases from J, with 10 bases between. The CDR3 nucleotides are TGTGCCAGCAGTCCCCCTCAAAACTATGGCTACACCTTC. This encodes CASSPPQNYGYTF. The full variable domain, its missing parts supplied by reference TRBV7-9 and TRBJ1-2, is DTGVSQNPRHKITKRGQNVTFRCDPISEHNRLYWYRQTLGQGPEFLTYFQNEAQLEKSRLLSDRFSAERPKGSFSTLEIQRTEQGDSAMYLCASSPPQNYGYTFGSGTRLTVV.

The rearrangement joins TRBV11-2 to TRBJ2-5; 12 bases fit TRBD2. Germline values: CDR1 SGHAT, CDR2 FQNNGV. The CDR3 loop spans 16 amino acids. V lost 5 bases, J lost 1 base, and 5 bases stayed unmatched. The CDR3 nucleotides read TGTGCCAGCAGCCAGACTAGCGGGGGACCCCAAGAGACCCAGTACTTC. This encodes CASSQTSGGPQETQYF.

The chain combines TRBV20-1 with TRBJ1-2; TRBD1 agrees at 9 bases. Germline loops: CDR1 DFQATT, CDR2 SNEGSKA (reference sequence). V shed 7 bases, J shed 7 bases, and the junction held 10 bases outside the gene matches. The CDR3 is 13 residues long. The CDR3 coding sequence is TGCAGTGTAACAGACAGGGGGATAGGTGGCTACACCTTC. Amino acids: CSVTDRGIGGYTF.

The genes are TRBV6-5 and TRBJ1-3; D call uncertain. Trimming took 4 bases from V and 0 from J, leaving 13 bases between them. CDR3 size: 16 residues. The germline gives CDR1 MNHEY, CDR2 SVGAGI. In DNA form, the CDR3 reads TGTGCCAGCAGTTCGTCCCCAGTTCCCTCTGGAAACACCATATATTTT. This gives the protein CASSSSPVPSGNTIYF.

The rearrangement uses TRBV6-1 and TRBJ1-5; the D is unclear. The CDR3 length is 14 residues. The V gene's germline CDR1 is MNHNS and CDR2 SASEGT. V lost 7 bases, J lost 6 bases, and 16 bases lay in between. The CDR3, as DNA: TGTGCCAGCAACTCGGCGGGGTACGGTCAGCCCCAGCATTTT. Residues: CASNSAGYGQPQHF.

This chain connects TRBV6-5 to TRBJ2-3; D remains ambiguous. CDR1 and CDR2 from the germline V gene are MNHEY and SVGAGI. The CDR3 is 14 residues long. V was pared by 1 base and J by 4 bases, with 9 bases between. CDR3 coding DNA: TGTGCCAGCAGTTACTTTGGAAGGGCAGATACGCAGTATTTT. Protein product: CASSYFGRADTQYF.

The CDR3 nucleotides are TGTGCCAGCAGTTACGGAGCGGGGGTATACAATGAGCAGTTCTTC. Translated, it gives CASSYGAGVYNEQFF. V and J are TRBV6-5 and TRBJ2-1; 8 positions agree with TRBD2. The CDR3 is 15 amino acids. With 2 bases clipped from V and 4 bases from J, the junction kept 4 bases outside the gene matches. The V gene's germline CDR1 is MNHEY and CDR2 SVGAGI.

This clonotype was counted only a few times. The chain has TRBV29-1 and TRBJ1-6, with 9 nucleotides matching TRBD1. Germline V lookup: CDR1 SQVTM, CDR2 ANQGSEA. This CDR3 has 14 amino acids. With V trimmed by 6 bases and J by 7 bases, 7 bases remained unmatched. CDR3 in amino acids: CSVGQGGTNSPLHF. CDR3 coding DNA: TGCAGCGTGGGACAGGGAGGTACAAATTCACCCCTCCACTTT.

This clonotype showed up just a few times. V usage is TRBV20-1 and J usage is TRBJ2-5; D is unresolved. This CDR3 is 13 amino acids long. CDR1 and CDR2 (germline): DFQATT, SNEGSKA (reference sequence). The V gene lost 1 base and the J gene lost 5 bases, with 11 bases spanning the gap. CDR3 sequence (DNA): TGCAGTGCTAGAGTTAAGGACGGGGAGACCCAGTACTTC. This sequence encodes CSARVKDGETQYF.

V gene TRBV6-1 combines with J gene TRBJ2-1; 15 nucleotides align to TRBD2. CDR3 length: 17 amino acids. CDR1 and CDR2 from the germline V gene are MNHNS and SASEGT. With 6 bases clipped from V and 1 base from J, the junction kept 4 bases outside the gene matches. CDR3 region: CASRKGLAGGSYNEQFF. The CDR3 DNA sequence: TGTGCCAGCAGGAAGGGACTAGCGGGGGGATCCTACAATGAGCAGTTCTTC.

This clonotype was seen repeatedly, ten times or more. J is TRBJ2-3 and V is TRBV18; D is unclear. With 0 bases removed from V and 3 bases from J, the gap between germline ends came to 4 bases. The CDR3 is made up of 13 amino acids. Germline V gene sequence: CDR1 KGHSH, CDR2 LQKENI. CDR3 DNA sequence: TGTGCCAGCTCACCACCGGGGACAGATACGCAGTATTTT. Amino acids: CASSPPGTDTQYF.

V usage is TRBV7-2 and J usage is TRBJ2-7; D gene ambiguous. Trimming cost V 5 bases and J 3 bases, with 14 bases left between them. In germline, CDR1 is SGHTA, CDR2 FQGNSA. This CDR3 spans 14 amino acids. CDR3 nucleotide sequence: TGTGCCAGCAGCCGGCCCCCAGCACTCTACGAGCAGTACTTC. It is translated as CASSRPPALYEQYF. Using reference TRBV7-2 and TRBJ2-7 for the parts outside the CDR3, the full variable domain is GAGVSQSPSNKVTEKGKDVELRCDPISGHTALYWYRQSLGQGLEFLIYFQGNSAPDKSGLPSDRFSAERTGGSVSTLTIQRTQQEDSAVYLCASSRPPALYEQYFGPGTRLTVT.

CDR3 coding DNA: TGCGCCAGCAGCTTGTCGGCTAGCGGACAAGAGACCCAGTACTTC. As protein: CASSLSASGQETQYF. The chain combines TRBV5-1 with TRBJ2-5, with 7 bases lining up with TRBD2. The CDR3 loop spans 15 amino acids. Germline values: CDR1 SGHRS, CDR2 YFSETQ. V lost 1 base to trimming and J lost 2 bases; unmatched junction nucleotides: 5.

A word on this clonotype: This CDR3 fails to terminate in the conserved phenylalanine or tryptophan, so it likely reflects a read error. The rearrangement uses TRBV4-3 and TRBJ1-1; weak D call: TRBD1 (5 bases). V gave up 4 bases and J gave up 7 bases, with 13 bases separating them. Germline values: CDR1 LGHNA, CDR2 YSLEER. This CDR3 is 13 amino acids long. DNA of the CDR3: TGCGCCAGCAGCCCCAATGGGGCTATTGAAGCTTTCTAT. It encodes CASSPNGAIEAFY.

The genes are TRBV7-2 and TRBJ1-2; unclear D gene. V dropped 4 bases and J dropped 3 bases, with 9 bases sitting between them. Germline V gene data show CDR1 as SGHTA and CDR2 as FQGNSA. The CDR3 has 13 residues. DNA of the CDR3: TGTGCCAGCAGCTCCCTTGAGGACTATGGCTACACCTTC. Translating gives CASSSLEDYGYTF. The entire variable domain, with the rest obtained from reference TRBV7-2 and TRBJ1-2, is as follows: GAGVSQSPSNKVTEKGKDVELRCDPISGHTALYWYRQSLGQGLEFLIYFQGNSAPDKSGLPSDRFSAERTGGSVSTLTIQRTQQEDSAVYLCASSSLEDYGYTFGSGTRLTVV.

The chain uses TRBV10-3 and TRBJ1-2, with no clear D. The CDR3 length is 13 residues. Germline V gene data show CDR1 as ENHRY and CDR2 as SYGVKD. Trimming stripped 0 bases from V and 5 bases from J, with 7 bases between. The CDR3 DNA reads as TGTGCCATCAGTGAGTCGAAGGAATATGGCTACACCTTC. This codes for CAISESKEYGYTF.

The chain has TRBV11-2 and TRBJ1-4; 10 nucleotides line up with TRBD1. Germline V gene lookup returns CDR1 SGHAT and CDR2 FQNNGV. After removal of 5 bases from V and 6 bases from J, the junction contained 6 bases not matched to a gene. The CDR3 has 15 residues. The CDR3 here is CASSLTGTGDEKLFF. CDR3 bases: TGTGCCAGCAGCCTCACCGGGACAGGGGATGAAAAACTGTTTTTT.

This clonotype was observed once. The chain uses TRBV11-2 and TRBJ2-5; 11 bases map to TRBD1. This CDR3 region has 16 residues. After removal of 4 bases from V and 5 bases from J, the junction contained 9 bases not matched to a gene. The germline CDR1 and CDR2 sequences are SGHAT and FQNNGV. This CDR3 is CASSSWTGGVYETQYF. CDR3 DNA sequence: TGTGCCAGCAGCTCTTGGACAGGGGGCGTTTACGAGACCCAGTACTTC.

The chain couples TRBV5-1 to TRBJ2-2; D is unclear. The CDR3 contains 13 residues. Between the trimmed V and J ends, which lost 4 bases and 7 bases, there was a span of 11 bases. CDR1 is SGHRS and CDR2 is YFSETQ in the germline V gene. CDR3 in DNA: TGCGCCAGCAGCCAACTCCGAGACGGGGAGCTGTTTTTT. This sequence encodes CASSQLRDGELFF.